The clone carrying this T cell receptor beta chain showed up many times. This record belongs to a study of CD8+CD57+ T cells in acquired aplastic anemia. Germline loops: CDR1 SGDLS, CDR2 YYNGEE. This CDR3 is built from 16 residues. The V and J ends lost 0 bases and 1 base, in that order; junction bases with no gene match: 4. Before being chosen for sequencing, patients had shown CD8+CD57+ cell expansion by flow cytometry. Genomic DNA served as template for TCR beta VDJ and CDR3 profiling. TCRdb reprocessed the reads via MiXCR and lists one record per CDR3 protein. The sample includes roughly 260,000 distinct CDR3 sequences, roughly half of them seen just once.

Material: sorted CD4+, CD8+, or CD8+CD57+ T cells (not recorded which) from PBMCs. The chain links TRBV9 to TRBJ1-5; 7 bases fit TRBD1. This clonotype was sampled from a human donor with aplastic anemia. As DNA, the CDR3 is TGTGCCAGCAGCGTAGATGGGGGACAGAGCAATCAGCCCCAGCATTTT. This codes for CASSVDGGQSNQPQHF.